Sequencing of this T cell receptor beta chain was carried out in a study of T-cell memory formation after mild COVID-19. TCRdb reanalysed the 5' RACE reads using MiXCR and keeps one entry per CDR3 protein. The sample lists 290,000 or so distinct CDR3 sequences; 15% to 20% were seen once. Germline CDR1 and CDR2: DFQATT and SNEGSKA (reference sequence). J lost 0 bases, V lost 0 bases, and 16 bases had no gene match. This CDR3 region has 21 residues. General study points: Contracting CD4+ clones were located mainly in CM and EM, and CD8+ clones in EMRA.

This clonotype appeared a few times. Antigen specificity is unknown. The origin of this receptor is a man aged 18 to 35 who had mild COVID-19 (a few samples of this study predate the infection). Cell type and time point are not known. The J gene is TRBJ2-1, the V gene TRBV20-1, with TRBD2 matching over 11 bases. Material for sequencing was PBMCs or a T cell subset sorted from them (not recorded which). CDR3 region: CSARDPVLAGGSFYSYNEQFF. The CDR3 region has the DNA TGCAGTGCTAGAGACCCGGTGCTAGCGGGGGGCTCATTTTACTCCTACAATGAGCAGTTCTTC.